This TCR beta chain is from a study of cytomegalovirus exposure and HLA in healthy donors. General observations from the study: One variant, a missense change in DCLRE1C, was linked in a later analysis to TCR beta V- and J-gene trimming. Near-uniform donor sequencing depth was presumed by presence/absence analyses.

The CDR3 is 14 residues long. The germline V gene encodes CDR1 LGHNA and CDR2 YSLEER. V shed 0 bases and J shed 6 bases, with 11 bases lying between them. The PCR was carried out with 60 Vbeta primers and 13 Jbeta primers. TCRdb's table, derived via immunoSEQ multiplex PCR, lists solely in-frame clones and lacks some. Of under 200,000 clones in the sample, 80% to 85% were seen once. As for this clone: Its specificity is not known.

Sequenced sample: PBMCs. The sequence derives from a man aged 30-40 years in good health and CMV-seronegative. The chain recombines TRBV4-3 with TRBJ1-1; D call uncertain. CDR3 loop: CASSQDLLVPEAFF. The CDR3 bases are TGCGCCAGCAGCCAAGATCTTCTAGTCCCTGAAGCTTTCTTT.